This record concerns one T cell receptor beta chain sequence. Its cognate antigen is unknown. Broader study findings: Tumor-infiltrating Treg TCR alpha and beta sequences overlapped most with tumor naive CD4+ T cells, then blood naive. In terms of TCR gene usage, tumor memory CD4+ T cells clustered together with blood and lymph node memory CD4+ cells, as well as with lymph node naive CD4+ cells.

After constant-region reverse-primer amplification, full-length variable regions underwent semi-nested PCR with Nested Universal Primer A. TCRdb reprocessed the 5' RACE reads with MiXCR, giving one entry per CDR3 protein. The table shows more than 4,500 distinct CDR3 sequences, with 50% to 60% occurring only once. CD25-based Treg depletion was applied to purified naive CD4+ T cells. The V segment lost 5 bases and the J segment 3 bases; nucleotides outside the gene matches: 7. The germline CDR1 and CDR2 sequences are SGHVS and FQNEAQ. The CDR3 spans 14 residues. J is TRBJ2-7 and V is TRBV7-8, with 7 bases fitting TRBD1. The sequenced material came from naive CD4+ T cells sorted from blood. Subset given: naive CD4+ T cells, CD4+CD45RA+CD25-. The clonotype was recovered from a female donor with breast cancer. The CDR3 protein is CASSDHRGGYEQYF. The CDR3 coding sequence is TGTGCCAGCAGCGACCACAGGGGTGGCTACGAGCAGTACTTC.